These T cell receptor beta chains were read from a single sample in a study of cytomegalovirus exposure and HLA in healthy donors. The data were produced by immunoSEQ multiplex PCR, yet TCRdb's version contains in-frame clones alone and is incomplete. The repertoire includes about 130,000 clones, under 85% of them detected once, and approximately 6% sits in the top ten. Sequenced: PBMCs. The receptors were gathered from a woman aged 45-59 years in good health and CMV-seropositive. The CDR3 runs from the conserved cysteine through the conserved F or W. D genes are given only for firm matches. Rows may omit the clone size; those that give it use once, few, many or a size class.

len: 11; abundance: few; v_gene: TRBV2; j_gene: TRBJ2-7; d_gene: NA; CDR3nt: TGTGCCAGCAACAGCAGGAACGAGCAGTACTTC; CDR3aa: CASNSRNEQYF
len: 14; abundance: few; v_gene: TRBV30; j_gene: TRBJ1-5; d_gene: TRBD1; CDR3nt: TGTGCCTGCATCACCCACAGGGGAGCTCAGCCCCAGCATTTT; CDR3aa: CACITHRGAQPQHF
len: 16; abundance: NA; v_gene: TRBV4-2; j_gene: TRBJ1-3; d_gene: NA; CDR3nt: TGTGCCAGCAGCCAAGCAGGAGGGTACTCTGGAAACACCATATATTTT; CDR3aa: CASSQAGGYSGNTIYF
len: 14; abundance: few; v_gene: TRBV5-1; j_gene: TRBJ2-6; d_gene: NA; CDR3nt: TGCGCCAGCGGGGCATCGGGCGGGGCCAACGTCCTGACTTTC; CDR3aa: CASGASGGANVLTF
len: 13; abundance: NA; v_gene: TRBV4-1; j_gene: TRBJ2-5; d_gene: NA; CDR3nt: TGCGCCAGCAGGCGGGCCCTGCAAGAGACCCAGTACTTC; CDR3aa: CASRRALQETQYF
len: 12; abundance: NA; v_gene: TRBV7-2; j_gene: TRBJ1-6; d_gene: NA; CDR3nt: TGTGCCAGCAGCTTAACGAGTGCCCCCCTCCACTTT; CDR3aa: CASSLTSAPLHF
len: 17; abundance: NA; v_gene: TRBV5-1; j_gene: TRBJ2-6; d_gene: NA; CDR3nt: TGCGCCAGCCACTATTCCCTGGGTTTATCTGGGGCCAACGTCCTGACTTTC; CDR3aa: CASHYSLGLSGANVLTF
len: 14; abundance: NA; v_gene: TRBV5-1; j_gene: TRBJ2-5; d_gene: TRBD1; CDR3nt: TGCGCCAGCAGCTTGGCGGGACAGTCCGAGACCCAGTACTTC; CDR3aa: CASSLAGQSETQYF
len: 17; abundance: NA; v_gene: TRBV4-2; j_gene: TRBJ2-7; d_gene: TRBD2; CDR3nt: TGTGCCAGCAGCCAAGATCGGTCGCGGGGGGGTTCCTACGAGCAGTACTTC; CDR3aa: CASSQDRSRGGSYEQYF
len: 17; abundance: NA; v_gene: TRBV4-1; j_gene: TRBJ2-1; d_gene: TRBD1; CDR3nt: TGCGCCAGCAGCCAAGCCTCGGGACAGGGTCCCTACAATGAGCAGTTCTTC; CDR3aa: CASSQASGQGPYNEQFF
len: 15; abundance: NA; v_gene: TRBV18; j_gene: TRBJ1-5; d_gene: NA; CDR3nt: TGTGCCAGCTCACCTGGTCTGGACAAGGGGCAGCCCCAGCATTTT; CDR3aa: CASSPGLDKGQPQHF
len: 14; abundance: NA; v_gene: TRBV6-5; j_gene: TRBJ2-1; d_gene: TRBD2; CDR3nt: TGTGCCAGCAGACCCGGGGGGAATTACAATGAGCAGTTCTTC; CDR3aa: CASRPGGNYNEQFF
len: 14; abundance: NA; v_gene: TRBV6-1; j_gene: TRBJ1-4; d_gene: NA; CDR3nt: TGTGCCAGCAGTCGGGGGACGTCCGCTGAAAAACTGTTTTTT; CDR3aa: CASSRGTSAEKLFF
len: 14; abundance: once; v_gene: TRBV6-5; j_gene: TRBJ2-2; d_gene: NA; CDR3nt: TGTGCCAGCAGTTACTACAGAAACACCGGGGAGCTGTTTTTT; CDR3aa: CASSYYRNTGELFF
len: 11; abundance: few; v_gene: TRBV11-2; j_gene: TRBJ2-7; d_gene: NA; CDR3nt: TGTGCCAGCAGCTGGAGATACGAGCAGTACTTC; CDR3aa: CASSWRYEQYF
len: 12; abundance: few; v_gene: TRBV6-1; j_gene: TRBJ1-5; d_gene: TRBD1; CDR3nt: TGTGCCAGCAGACAGGGGAAGGAGCCCCAGCATTTT; CDR3aa: CASRQGKEPQHF
len: 15; abundance: once; v_gene: TRBV11-3; j_gene: TRBJ2-5; d_gene: TRBD1; CDR3nt: TGTGCCAGCAGCTTATTCCGGACAGGGCGTGAGACCCAGTACTTC; CDR3aa: CASSLFRTGRETQYF
len: 13; abundance: NA; v_gene: TRBV7-2; j_gene: TRBJ2-3; d_gene: NA; CDR3nt: TGTGCCAGCAGCTTAGATCTTACAGATACGCAGTATTTT; CDR3aa: CASSLDLTDTQYF
len: 15; abundance: few; v_gene: TRBV19; j_gene: TRBJ2-7; d_gene: NA; CDR3nt: TGTGCCAGTAGTATAGTCCGGGGTCGTGGGGACGAGCAGTACTTC; CDR3aa: CASSIVRGRGDEQYF
len: 15; abundance: NA; v_gene: TRBV19; j_gene: TRBJ1-1; d_gene: TRBD1; CDR3nt: TGTGCCAGTAGTACCCCCCGCCCGGGAACAGGGGTGGCTTTCTTT; CDR3aa: CASSTPRPGTGVAFF
len: 16; abundance: many; v_gene: TRBV14; j_gene: TRBJ1-3; d_gene: NA; CDR3nt: TGTGCCAGCAGCCAAGATTTGCCGGGTTCTGGAAACACCATATATTTT; CDR3aa: CASSQDLPGSGNTIYF
len: 15; abundance: NA; v_gene: TRBV5-6; j_gene: TRBJ2-7; d_gene: TRBD1; CDR3nt: TGTGCCAGCAGTTCAGGACAGGGGGGGACCTACGAGCAGTACTTC; CDR3aa: CASSSGQGGTYEQYF
len: 15; abundance: NA; v_gene: TRBV25-1; j_gene: TRBJ1-1; d_gene: TRBD1; CDR3nt: TGTGCCAGCAGCGACACGGGACAGGGGAACACTGAAGCTTTCTTT; CDR3aa: CASSDTGQGNTEAFF
len: 14; abundance: NA; v_gene: TRBV7-9; j_gene: TRBJ1-5; d_gene: NA; CDR3nt: TGTGCCAGCAGCTTAGTTGGAGGGGATCAGCCCCAGCATTTT; CDR3aa: CASSLVGGDQPQHF
len: 14; abundance: NA; v_gene: TRBV5-4; j_gene: TRBJ1-1; d_gene: NA; CDR3nt: TGTGCCAGCAGCCGGGGGGGGTCGAACACTGAAGCTTTCTTT; CDR3aa: CASSRGGSNTEAFF
len: 13; abundance: once; v_gene: TRBV7-9; j_gene: TRBJ1-1; d_gene: NA; CDR3nt: TGTGCCAGCAGCTTCAGTCGGGGCACTGAAGCTTTCTTT; CDR3aa: CASSFSRGTEAFF
len: 16; abundance: NA; v_gene: TRBV10-3; j_gene: TRBJ2-2; d_gene: TRBD1; CDR3nt: TGTGCCATCAGTGAGTCATCAGGGGGTGGGACCGGGGAGCTGTTTTTT; CDR3aa: CAISESSGGGTGELFF
len: 15; abundance: NA; v_gene: TRBV6-4; j_gene: TRBJ2-1; d_gene: NA; CDR3nt: TGTGCCAGCAGTGAAGAGGGCTCCACGGACAATGAGCAGTTCTTC; CDR3aa: CASSEEGSTDNEQFF
len: 17; abundance: few; v_gene: TRBV7-2; j_gene: TRBJ2-3; d_gene: TRBD2; CDR3nt: TGTGCCAGCAGCTCCGGGACTAGCGGGGGGTACACAGATACGCAGTATTTT; CDR3aa: CASSSGTSGGYTDTQYF
len: 16; abundance: many; v_gene: TRBV6-5; j_gene: TRBJ1-6; d_gene: NA; CDR3nt: TGTGCCAGCAGTTACACGCTCGCATATCAGGATTCACCCCTCCACTTT; CDR3aa: CASSYTLAYQDSPLHF
len: 13; abundance: NA; v_gene: TRBV7-2; j_gene: TRBJ2-3; d_gene: NA; CDR3nt: TGTGCCAGCAGGCGCCAGACGGGGGATACGCAGTATTTT; CDR3aa: CASRRQTGDTQYF
len: 12; abundance: NA; v_gene: TRBV6-5; j_gene: TRBJ1-1; d_gene: NA; CDR3nt: TGTGCCAGCAGGCGAAGTGGAGTTCGGGCTTTCTTT; CDR3aa: CASRRSGVRAFF
len: 13; abundance: NA; v_gene: TRBV7-2; j_gene: TRBJ1-4; d_gene: TRBD1; CDR3nt: TGTGCCAGCACCCTAGGACAGGATGAAAAACTGTTTTTT; CDR3aa: CASTLGQDEKLFF
len: 11; abundance: NA; v_gene: TRBV20-1; j_gene: TRBJ2-3; d_gene: NA; CDR3nt: TGCAGTGTATTCGGTAGTGATACGCAGTATTTT; CDR3aa: CSVFGSDTQYF
len: 14; abundance: NA; v_gene: TRBV5-1; j_gene: TRBJ2-7; d_gene: TRBD1; CDR3nt: TGCGCCAGCGCGAGGGGGGACAGGACTAACGAGCAGTACTTC; CDR3aa: CASARGDRTNEQYF
len: 16; abundance: NA; v_gene: TRBV2; j_gene: TRBJ2-3; d_gene: TRBD2; CDR3nt: TGTGCCAGCAGTCGGGGACTAGCGGGGGGGCGTGATACGCAGTATTTT; CDR3aa: CASSRGLAGGRDTQYF
len: 16; abundance: NA; v_gene: TRBV11-2; j_gene: TRBJ2-1; d_gene: NA; CDR3nt: TGTGCCAGCAGCTTAGGGGTCAGCCGGGGGGCCAATGAGCAGTTCTTC; CDR3aa: CASSLGVSRGANEQFF
len: 16; abundance: few; v_gene: TRBV7-2; j_gene: TRBJ1-5; d_gene: NA; CDR3nt: TGTGCCAGCAGCTTAGTTGGGGCGCGTAACGGTCAGCCCCAGCATTTT; CDR3aa: CASSLVGARNGQPQHF
len: 13; abundance: NA; v_gene: TRBV14; j_gene: TRBJ1-2; d_gene: NA; CDR3nt: TGTGCCAGCAGCCGGGCAGGTCCCTATGGCTACACCTTC; CDR3aa: CASSRAGPYGYTF
len: 14; abundance: NA; v_gene: TRBV7-2; j_gene: TRBJ2-7; d_gene: NA; CDR3nt: TGTGCCAGCAGCCTGAGGGGGATTCGGTACGAGCAGTACTTC; CDR3aa: CASSLRGIRYEQYF
len: 15; abundance: NA; v_gene: TRBV30; j_gene: TRBJ1-6; d_gene: NA; CDR3nt: TGTGCCTGGAGTATGGCAGAGGGCCGGTATTCACCCCTCCACTTT; CDR3aa: CAWSMAEGRYSPLHF